These T cell receptor beta chains were read from a single sample in a study of regulatory T cells in long-lasting Graves disease. TCRdb ran MiXCR on the multiplex PCR reads and lists one entry per CDR3 protein. The sample has 300,000 to 350,000 distinct CDR3 sequences, around a fifth seen once. The sequencing used peripheral blood mononuclear cells (PBMCs), collected when the disease was refractory, from a patient treated with antithyroid drugs. The receptor source for this set is a female donor with Graves disease. The CDR3 runs from the conserved cysteine through the conserved F or W. A D gene is named only where the DNA matches it firmly. Expanded clones get a size class; other rows say once, few or many, or leave the size out.

size	J	D	V	CDR3	DNA
many	TRBJ2-5	.	TRBV11-2	CASSFTGAQYF	TGTGCCAGCAGCTTCACCGGGGCCCAGTACTTC
many	TRBJ1-1	.	TRBV27	CASSPNLGGHSDEAFF	TGTGCCAGCAGTCCAAACCTCGGGGGACACTCCGATGAAGCTTTCTTT
many	TRBJ2-7	TRBD2	TRBV28	CASSPAGLKHSYEQYF	TGTGCCAGCAGTCCAGCGGGGCTAAAACACTCCTACGAGCAGTACTTC
few	TRBJ2-3	.	TRBV15	CATSRDQRDTQYF	TGTGCCACCAGCAGAGATCAAAGAGATACGCAGTATTTT
few	TRBJ2-7	.	TRBV28	CASGRFEQYF	TGTGCCAGCGGACGATTCGAGCAGTACTTC
.	TRBJ1-1	.	TRBV5-6	CASSFITEAFF	TGTGCCAGCAGCTTCATCACTGAAGCTTTCTTT
.	TRBJ1-2	.	TRBV7-6	CASSHRETSGGYTF	TGTGCCAGCAGCCACAGGGAGACGAGCGGTGGCTACACCTTC
.	TRBJ2-3	.	TRBV12-3/TRBV12-4	CASSFGPTDTQYF	TGTGCCAGCAGTTTTGGTCCCACAGATACGCAGTATTTT
many	TRBJ2-7	TRBD1	TRBV28	CASSPLGQASSYEQYF	TGTGCCAGCAGTCCTTTGGGACAGGCAAGCTCCTACGAGCAGTACTTC
many	TRBJ2-7	.	TRBV6-6	CASSYSGLADYEQYF	TGTGCCAGCAGTTACTCGGGGCTAGCAGACTACGAGCAGTACTTC
many	TRBJ1-4	TRBD1	TRBV7-8	CASSARRGSVNEKLFF	TGTGCCAGCAGCGCACGCAGGGGGTCGGTTAATGAAAAACTGTTTTTT
.	TRBJ2-5	.	TRBV19	CASSIDGGRRYQETQYF	TGTGCCAGTAGTATAGATGGGGGGCGGCGGTACCAAGAGACCCAGTACTTC
.	TRBJ2-7	.	TRBV20-1	CSASGTRDFYEQYF	TGCAGTGCTAGCGGGACAAGGGACTTCTACGAGCAGTACTTC
many	TRBJ1-2	.	TRBV27	CASSPGHNYGYTF	TGTGCCAGCAGCCCGGGTCACAACTATGGCTACACCTTC
many	TRBJ1-2	TRBD1	TRBV12-3/TRBV12-4	CASSFGQGDPGYTF	TGTGCCAGCAGTTTTGGCCAGGGGGATCCTGGCTACACCTTC
.	TRBJ2-5	TRBD1	TRBV7-9	CASSDRDRGEWETQYF	TGTGCCAGCAGCGACCGGGACAGGGGTGAATGGGAGACCCAGTACTTC
many	TRBJ2-5	.	TRBV6-5	CASSYIGGQETQYF	TGTGCCAGCAGTTACATAGGGGGCCAAGAGACCCAGTACTTC
many	TRBJ1-2	.	TRBV28	CASSLRVAGDYGYTF	TGTGCCAGCAGTTTACGTGTCGCCGGGGACTATGGCTACACCTTC
many	TRBJ2-5	TRBD2	TRBV4-1	CASSQLAGEETQYF	TGCGCCAGCAGCCAACTAGCGGGGGAAGAGACCCAGTACTTC
many	TRBJ2-7	.	TRBV7-8	CASSSQKRTDEQYF	TGTGCCAGCAGCTCGCAAAAGAGGACGGACGAGCAGTACTTC
many	TRBJ1-5	.	TRBV28	CASNLIGGQPQHF	TGTGCCAGCAACCTAATAGGGGGTCAGCCCCAGCATTTT
.	TRBJ2-2	.	TRBV30	CAWIGGPGELFF	TGTGCCTGGATCGGCGGTCCCGGGGAGCTGTTTTTT
many	TRBJ1-1	.	TRBV18	CASSPTSEAFF	TGTGCCAGCTCACCAACGTCTGAAGCTTTCTTT
.	TRBJ1-5	.	TRBV6-1	CATYLGGGDQPQHF	TGTGCCACCTACTTAGGGGGGGGCGACCAGCCCCAGCATTTT
.	TRBJ1-1	TRBD1	TRBV6-9	CASSFPGQGNTEAFF	TGTGCCAGCAGTTTCCCGGGACAGGGAAACACTGAAGCTTTCTTT
.	TRBJ2-7	.	TRBV6-2/TRBV6-3	CASSYSPRGYEQYF	TGTGCCAGCAGTTACTCGCCACGAGGCTACGAGCAGTACTTC
many	TRBJ1-6	.	TRBV10-3	CAISPLPTGGEDSPLHF	TGTGCCATCAGTCCACTCCCAACAGGTGGAGAGGATTCACCCCTCCACTTT
.	TRBJ1-1	.	TRBV19	CASSVRERNTEAFF	TGTGCCAGTAGCGTCAGGGAGCGGAACACTGAAGCTTTCTTT
many	TRBJ2-7	.	TRBV28	CASSGGRVYEQYF	TGTGCCAGCAGCGGGGGACGAGTCTACGAGCAGTACTTC
many	TRBJ1-2	.	TRBV12-3/TRBV12-4	CASSLDNPNYGYTF	TGTGCCAGCAGTTTAGACAACCCGAACTATGGCTACACCTTC
few	TRBJ2-7	.	TRBV5-1	CASRGGTDYEQYF	TGCGCCAGCAGAGGAGGGACGGACTACGAGCAGTACTTC
.	TRBJ2-7	.	TRBV20-1	CSAPTPRRQGGRIGEQYF	TGCAGTGCTCCGACCCCCCGTAGGCAGGGGGGACGAATCGGCGAGCAGTACTTC
few	TRBJ2-5	.	TRBV4-1	CASSQEGRRGETQYF	TGCGCCAGCAGCCAAGAAGGGCGGAGGGGGGAGACCCAGTACTTC
once	TRBJ2-7	.	TRBV5-4	CASSLSGIHEQYF	TGTGCCAGCAGCTTGTCGGGGATCCACGAGCAGTACTTC
once	TRBJ2-7	TRBD1	TRBV5-1	CASSWRDRGSYEQYF	TGCGCCAGCAGCTGGAGGGACAGGGGATCCTACGAGCAGTACTTC
many	TRBJ1-2	.	TRBV7-9	CASSLVPRDDYGYTF	TGTGCCAGCAGCTTAGTGCCCAGGGACGACTATGGCTACACCTTC
once	TRBJ1-6	.	TRBV10-3	CAISESPQPLHF	TGTGCCATCAGTGAGTCGCCCCAACCCCTCCACTTT
.	TRBJ1-1	.	TRBV18	CASSPGNGVNTEAFF	TGTGCCAGCTCACCGGGGAACGGGGTGAACACTGAAGCTTTCTTT
.	TRBJ2-7	.	TRBV5-1	CASSWTTGRLNSYEQYF	TGCGCCAGCAGCTGGACTACCGGACGGTTAAACTCCTACGAGCAGTACTTC
few	TRBJ2-7	.	TRBV30	CAWRIRRSSSYEQYF	TGTGCCTGGAGAATAAGAAGGTCTAGCTCCTACGAGCAGTACTTC
.	TRBJ1-4	TRBD1	TRBV19	CASSRGQDEKLFF	TGTGCCAGTAGCCGGGGACAGGATGAAAAACTGTTTTTT
.	TRBJ1-1	.	TRBV7-6	CASSLTTVGTEAFF	TGTGCCAGCAGCTTAACGACGGTAGGCACTGAAGCTTTCTTT
few	TRBJ2-7	.	TRBV7-2	CASSLAVWDEQYF	TGTGCCAGCAGCCTGGCCGTTTGGGACGAGCAGTACTTC
many	TRBJ1-1	.	TRBV7-2	CASSFSPAMNTEAFF	TGTGCCAGCAGCTTCAGTCCCGCCATGAACACTGAAGCTTTCTTT
few	TRBJ2-3	.	TRBV9	CASSVSAGLIADTQYF	TGTGCCAGCAGCGTCTCGGCAGGCCTTATCGCAGATACGCAGTATTTT
many	TRBJ2-5	TRBD1	TRBV6-1	CASSSFRDRGQETQYF	TGTGCCAGCAGCTCCTTCCGGGACAGGGGACAAGAGACCCAGTACTTC
.	TRBJ1-5	TRBD1	TRBV6-6	CASSYSRGQGSYSNQPQHF	TGTGCCAGCAGTTACTCGAGGGGACAGGGCTCATATAGCAATCAGCCCCAGCATTTT
many	TRBJ1-2	TRBD1	TRBV12-3/TRBV12-4	CASSFSGQRTANYGYTF	TGTGCCAGCAGTTTTTCGGGACAGCGAACAGCTAACTATGGCTACACCTTC
.	TRBJ2-7	.	TRBV30	CAWSVLSYEQYF	TGTGCCTGGAGTGTTCTTTCCTACGAGCAGTACTTC
.	TRBJ1-4	.	TRBV12-3/TRBV12-4	CASSSPGRNEKLFF	TGTGCCAGCAGTTCCCCGGGGAGGAATGAAAAACTGTTTTTT
.	TRBJ1-2	.	TRBV24-1	CATSDFPVNYGYTF	TGTGCCACCAGTGATTTTCCGGTTAACTATGGCTACACCTTC
few	TRBJ2-7	.	TRBV14	CASNSGTYEQYF	TGTGCCAGCAACTCGGGTACCTACGAGCAGTACTTC
many	TRBJ2-7	.	TRBV29-1	CSVILRFQSEQYF	TGCAGCGTTATCCTTAGGTTTCAGAGCGAGCAGTACTTC
many	TRBJ2-7	.	TRBV7-2	CASSLGRGWYEQYF	TGTGCCAGCAGCTTAGGGAGGGGATGGTACGAGCAGTACTTC